This entry describes one T cell receptor beta chain. Measured with immunoSEQ multiplex PCR; TCRdb has only the in-frame clones, and not every one. The sample has around 85,000 clones, roughly nine tenths seen once. This sample stems from a study of blood T cell repertoires in COVID-19. Germline CDR1 and CDR2: MNHEY and SMNVEV (reference sequence). After removal of 6 bases from V and 1 base from J, the junction contained 6 bases not matched to a gene. The CDR3 spans 16 residues. The sequenced material came from peripheral blood. The genes are TRBV27 and TRBJ2-3, with TRBD2 matching 11 bases. The sequence came from a man aged 55 to 70 with acute or convalescent COVID-19. The CDR3 nucleotides read TGTGCCAGCAGCAAACCTAGCGGGGGGCGCACAGATACGCAGTATTTT. Its translation: CASSKPSGGRTDTQYF.